This is a list of T cell receptor beta chains from one sample in a study of cytomegalovirus exposure and HLA in healthy donors. Assay used: immunoSEQ multiplex PCR; TCRdb lists only in-frame clones, some missing. The sample features about 200,000 clones, with 6.5% in its top ten. The sequencing input was PBMCs. These receptors were collected from a man under 40 in good health and CMV-seronegative. Both conserved end residues are part of each CDR3.

V	J	length	CDR3
TRBV2	TRBJ1-3	15	CASSRQGAGGNTIYF
TRBV7-3	TRBJ1-1	15	CASSLWDRANTEAFF
TRBV30	TRBJ1-1	12	CAWSIIDTEAFF
TRBV29-1	TRBJ2-2	16	CSVEGSGRAYVGELFF
TRBV28	TRBJ1-1	14	CASSFLSMTVGAFF
TRBV2	TRBJ1-5	15	CASRPDRAEGQPQHF
TRBV7-2	TRBJ1-1	14	CASSLDGDSTEAFF
TRBV7-9	TRBJ2-7	16	CASAQEQGLEGYEQYF
TRBV2	TRBJ1-1	13	CASSGQGNTEAFF
TRBV28	TRBJ1-2	14	CASKLGGQNYGYTF
TRBV7-9	TRBJ1-4	15	CASSWIYGTSEKLFF
TRBV7-9	TRBJ1-5	14	CASSSPGGNQPQHF
TRBV19	TRBJ1-5	15	CASSIEWQGDQPQHF
TRBV4-1	TRBJ1-1	14	CASSQGAGALEAFF
TRBV5-1	TRBJ1-1	14	CASSTSPGGTEAFF
TRBV30	TRBJ1-1	14	CAWSVDRGGTEAFF
TRBV28	TRBJ2-3	17	CASSLFADAAGGDTQYF
TRBV7-9	TRBJ1-6	18	CASSPTGGTSSYNSPLHF
TRBV5-8	TRBJ2-6	16	CASSLGVSTGANVLTF